This T cell receptor (beta chain) was observed in a study of early T cells in non-severe SARS-CoV-2 infection. General study results and limits: Matching against VDJdb likely underestimated virus-specific expansions, favoring anti-spike CD8.

The CDR3 has 15 amino acids. Germline assignment: CDR1 SGHAT and CDR2 FQDESV (reference sequence). The V segment lost 4 bases and the J segment 9 bases; nucleotides outside the gene matches: 12. Individual cDNA molecules received unique molecular identifiers. A single record per CDR3 protein comes from TCRdb applying MiXCR to the 5' RACE reads. The sample has about 40,000 distinct CDR3 sequences; 5.8% are singletons. This clonotype was detected ten times or more. Antigen: not known. The rearrangement joins TRBV11-1 to TRBJ2-4; 7 nucleotides align to TRBD1. The material sequenced was whole blood. The receptor was derived from an adult who was a healthcare worker with PCR-confirmed SARS-CoV-2 infection or an uninfected control (not recorded which). In nucleotides, the CDR3 is TGTGCCAGCAGCTCGTGGGGGACAGTTTCGGGCATTCAGTACTTC. It yields the protein CASSSWGTVSGIQYF.